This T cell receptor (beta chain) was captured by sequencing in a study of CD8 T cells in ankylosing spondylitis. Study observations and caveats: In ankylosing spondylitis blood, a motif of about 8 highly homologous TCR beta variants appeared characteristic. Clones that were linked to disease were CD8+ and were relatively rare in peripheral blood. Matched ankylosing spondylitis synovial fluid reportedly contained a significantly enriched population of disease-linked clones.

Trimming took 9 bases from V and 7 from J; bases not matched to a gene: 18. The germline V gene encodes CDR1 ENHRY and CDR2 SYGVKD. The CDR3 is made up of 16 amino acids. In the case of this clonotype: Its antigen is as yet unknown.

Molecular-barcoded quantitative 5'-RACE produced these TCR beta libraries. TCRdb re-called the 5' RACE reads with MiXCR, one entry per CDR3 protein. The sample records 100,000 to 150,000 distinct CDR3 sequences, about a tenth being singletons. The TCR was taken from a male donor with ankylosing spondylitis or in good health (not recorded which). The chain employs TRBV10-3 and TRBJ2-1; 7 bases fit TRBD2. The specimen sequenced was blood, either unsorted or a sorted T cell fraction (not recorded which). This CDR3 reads CAIKEREREGFNEQFF. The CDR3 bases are TGTGCCATAAAAGAGCGGGAACGAGAGGGGTTTAATGAGCAGTTCTTC.